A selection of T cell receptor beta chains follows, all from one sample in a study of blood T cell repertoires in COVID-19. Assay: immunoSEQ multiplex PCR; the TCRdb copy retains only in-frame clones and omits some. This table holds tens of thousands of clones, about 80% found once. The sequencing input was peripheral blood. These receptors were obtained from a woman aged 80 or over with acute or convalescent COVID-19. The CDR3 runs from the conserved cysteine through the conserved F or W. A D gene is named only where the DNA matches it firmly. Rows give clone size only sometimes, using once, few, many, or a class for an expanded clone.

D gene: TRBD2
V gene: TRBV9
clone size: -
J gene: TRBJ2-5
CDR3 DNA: TGTGCCAGCAGCGTAGCCGGACTAGCTGCGACCCAGTACTTC
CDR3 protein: CASSVAGLAATQYF

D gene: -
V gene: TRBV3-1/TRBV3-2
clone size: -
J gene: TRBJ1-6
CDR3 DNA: TGTGCCAGCAGCCCCCCGAATACTGGTTCACCCCTCCACTTT
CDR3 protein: CASSPPNTGSPLHF

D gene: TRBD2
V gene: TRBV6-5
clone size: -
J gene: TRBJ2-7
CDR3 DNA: TGTGCCAGCAGTTACTCGACTAGCGGGAGTTTCGAGCAGTACTTC
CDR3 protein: CASSYSTSGSFEQYF

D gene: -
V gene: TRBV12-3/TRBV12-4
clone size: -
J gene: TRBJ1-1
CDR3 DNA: TGTGCCAGCAGTTCCTTAGCGTACACTGAAGCTTTCTTT
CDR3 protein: CASSSLAYTEAFF

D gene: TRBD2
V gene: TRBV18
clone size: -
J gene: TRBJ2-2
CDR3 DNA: TGTGCCAGCTCACCGGGACTAGCGGGAACGAACACCGGGGAGCTGTTTTTT
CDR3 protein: CASSPGLAGTNTGELFF

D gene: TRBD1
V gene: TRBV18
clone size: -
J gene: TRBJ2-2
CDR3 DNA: TGTGCCAGCTCAACCTGGACAGGGGGAAACGGGGAGCTGTTTTTT
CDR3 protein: CASSTWTGGNGELFF

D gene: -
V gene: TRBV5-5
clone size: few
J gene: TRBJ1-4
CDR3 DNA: TGTGCCAGCAGCTCCCTAACTAATGAAAAACTGTTTTTT
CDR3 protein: CASSSLTNEKLFF

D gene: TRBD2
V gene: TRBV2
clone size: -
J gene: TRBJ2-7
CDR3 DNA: TGTGCCAGCATTCCTAGCGGGAGGGCCGGCGAGCAGTACTTC
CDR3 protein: CASIPSGRAGEQYF

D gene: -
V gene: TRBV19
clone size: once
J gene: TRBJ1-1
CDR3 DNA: TGTGCCAGTAGTATAGGCGACCTAGGAAGCGCTGAAGCTTTCTTT
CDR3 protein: CASSIGDLGSAEAFF

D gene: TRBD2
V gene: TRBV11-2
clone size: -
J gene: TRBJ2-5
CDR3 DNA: TGTGCCAGCAGCTTACTTTCGGGGGGGCAAGGAGAGACCCAGTACTTC
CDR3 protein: CASSLLSGGQGETQYF

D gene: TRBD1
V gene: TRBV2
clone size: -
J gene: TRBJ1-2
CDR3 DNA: TGTGCCAGCAGTGCGGACAGGGGGGGCTACACCTTC
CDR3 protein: CASSADRGGYTF

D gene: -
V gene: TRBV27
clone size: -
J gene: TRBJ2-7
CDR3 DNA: TGTGCCAGCAGTTTAAATCTACTCTCCTACGAGCAGTACTTC
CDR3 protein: CASSLNLLSYEQYF

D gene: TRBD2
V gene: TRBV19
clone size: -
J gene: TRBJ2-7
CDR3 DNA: TGTGCCAGTAGTATAGGGGCGGGGGAGATAGTCTACGAGCAGTACTTC
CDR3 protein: CASSIGAGEIVYEQYF

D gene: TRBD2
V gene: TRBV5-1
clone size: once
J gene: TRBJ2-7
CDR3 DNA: TGCGCCAGCAGCGCAATAGCGGGAAGCTCCTACGAGCAGTACTTC
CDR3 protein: CASSAIAGSSYEQYF

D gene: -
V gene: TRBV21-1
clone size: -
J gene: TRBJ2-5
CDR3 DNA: TGTGCCAGCAGCAAAGCCAGACTAGCGGGGAAAGAGACCCAGTACTTC
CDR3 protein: CASSKARLAGKETQYF

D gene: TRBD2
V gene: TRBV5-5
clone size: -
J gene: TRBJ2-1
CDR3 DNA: TGTGCCAGCAGCTTGGGGACTAGCGGGAGGGCTAGGAATGATGAGCAGTTCTTC
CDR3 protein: CASSLGTSGRARNDEQFF

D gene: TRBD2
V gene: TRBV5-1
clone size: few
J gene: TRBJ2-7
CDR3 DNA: TGCGCCAGCAGCTTGGGAGGGACTAGCGTCCACGAGCAGTACTTC
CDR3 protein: CASSLGGTSVHEQYF

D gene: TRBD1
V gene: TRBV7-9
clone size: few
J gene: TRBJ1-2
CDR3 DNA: TGTGCCAGCAGCCCCCGGGACAGCTACATTGGCTACACCTTC
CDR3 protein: CASSPRDSYIGYTF

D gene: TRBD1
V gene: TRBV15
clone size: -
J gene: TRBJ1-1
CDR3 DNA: TGTGCCACCAGCAGAGTACAGGGGGCCCGCATGAACACTGAAGCTTTCTTT
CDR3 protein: CATSRVQGARMNTEAFF

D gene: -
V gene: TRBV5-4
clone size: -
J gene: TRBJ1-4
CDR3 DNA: TGTGCCAGCAGCCGGCGGTTGGCAGCTACAACTAATGAAAAACTGTTTTTT
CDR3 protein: CASSRRLAATTNEKLFF

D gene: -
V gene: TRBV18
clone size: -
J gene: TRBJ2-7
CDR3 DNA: TGTGCCAGCTCACCAAGCCTAGTAGACGAGCAGTACTTC
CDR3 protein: CASSPSLVDEQYF

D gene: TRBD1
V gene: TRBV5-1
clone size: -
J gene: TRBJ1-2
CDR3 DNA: TGCGCCAGCAGCTTGGACAGGGGAAACTATGGCTACACCTTC
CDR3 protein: CASSLDRGNYGYTF

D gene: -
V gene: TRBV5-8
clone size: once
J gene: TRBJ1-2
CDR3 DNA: TGTGCCAGCAGCTTGGCCGTTCGGTCTGATTCGGGCTACACCTTC
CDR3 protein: CASSLAVRSDSGYTF

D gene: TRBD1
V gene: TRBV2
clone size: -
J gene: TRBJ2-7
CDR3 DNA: TGTGCCAGCAGTGACGGGACAGGGGGCGGCGAGCAGTACTTC
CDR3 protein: CASSDGTGGGEQYF

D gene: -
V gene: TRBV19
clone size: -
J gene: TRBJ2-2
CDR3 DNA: TGTGCCAGTAGTCGGGGTCGCGAAGGGGAGCTGTTTTTT
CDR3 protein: CASSRGREGELFF

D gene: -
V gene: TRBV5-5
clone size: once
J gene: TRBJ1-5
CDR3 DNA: TGTGCCAGCAGCGCCGGGGAGTATCAGCCCCAGCATTTT
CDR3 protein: CASSAGEYQPQHF

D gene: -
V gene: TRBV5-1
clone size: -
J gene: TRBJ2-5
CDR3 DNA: TGCGCCAGCAGCTTGGATTGGGGACTCCGAAGGAAGACCCAGTACTTC
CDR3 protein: CASSLDWGLRRKTQYF

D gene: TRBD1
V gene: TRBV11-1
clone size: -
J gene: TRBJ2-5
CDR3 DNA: TGTGCCAGCAGTCCCCGACAGGGCGAGACCCAGTACTTC
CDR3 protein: CASSPRQGETQYF

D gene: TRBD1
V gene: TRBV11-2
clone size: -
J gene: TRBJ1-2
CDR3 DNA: TGTGCCAGCAGCTTAGGGACAGGGGGCGCCGATGGCTACACCTTC
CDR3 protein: CASSLGTGGADGYTF

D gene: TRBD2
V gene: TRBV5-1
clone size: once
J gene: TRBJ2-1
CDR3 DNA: TGCGCCAGCAGCTTGGTTGCGGGAGGTGATGAGCAGTTCTTC
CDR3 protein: CASSLVAGGDEQFF

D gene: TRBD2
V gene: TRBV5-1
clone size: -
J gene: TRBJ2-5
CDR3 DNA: TGCGCCAGCGGCGGACTAGCGGGAGAGACCCAGTACTTC
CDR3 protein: CASGGLAGETQYF

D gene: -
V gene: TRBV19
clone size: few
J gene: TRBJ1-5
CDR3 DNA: TGTGCCAGTACTAAATTTGGGGGGGCGGTTCAGCCCCAGCATTTT
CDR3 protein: CASTKFGGAVQPQHF

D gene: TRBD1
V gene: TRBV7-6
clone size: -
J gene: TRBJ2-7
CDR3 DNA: TGTGCCAGCAGCCGATTAGGACAGGGAGAGTCCTACGAGCAGTACTTC
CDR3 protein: CASSRLGQGESYEQYF

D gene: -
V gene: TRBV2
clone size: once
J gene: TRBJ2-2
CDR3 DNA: TGTGCCAGCAGTCAATCGAACACCGGGGAGCTGTTTTTT
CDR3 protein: CASSQSNTGELFF

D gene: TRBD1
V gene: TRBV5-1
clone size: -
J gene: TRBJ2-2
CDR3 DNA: TGCGCCAGCAGCGGCTACAGGGGAACCGGGGAGCTGTTTTTT
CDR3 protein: CASSGYRGTGELFF

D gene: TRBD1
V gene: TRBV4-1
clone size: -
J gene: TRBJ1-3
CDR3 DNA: TGCGCCAGCAGCCAAGCTCCGACAGGGCCCCCAGGGGGAAACACCATATATTTT
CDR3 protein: CASSQAPTGPPGGNTIYF

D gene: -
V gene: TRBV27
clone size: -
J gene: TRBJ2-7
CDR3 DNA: TGTGCCAGCAGTGCCCCGGACAGCTACGAGCAGTACTTC
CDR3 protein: CASSAPDSYEQYF

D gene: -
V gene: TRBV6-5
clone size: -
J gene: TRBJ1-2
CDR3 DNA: TGTGCCAGCAGAAGGATCAGGGATTGGGGCTACACCTTC
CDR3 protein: CASRRIRDWGYTF

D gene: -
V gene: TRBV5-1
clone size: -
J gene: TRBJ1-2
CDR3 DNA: TGCGCCAGCAGCTTAAGCCAGGGTGGCTATGGCTACACCTTC
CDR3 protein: CASSLSQGGYGYTF

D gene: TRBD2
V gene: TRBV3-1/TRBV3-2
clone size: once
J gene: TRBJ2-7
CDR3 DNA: TGTGCCAGCAGCCAAGTTGCACTAGCGGGGGCCTACGAGCAGTACTTC
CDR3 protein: CASSQVALAGAYEQYF

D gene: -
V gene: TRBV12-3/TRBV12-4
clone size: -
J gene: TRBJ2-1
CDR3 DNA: TGTGCCAGCAGTTTGGAGGGACGCGATGAGCAGTTCTTC
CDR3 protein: CASSLEGRDEQFF

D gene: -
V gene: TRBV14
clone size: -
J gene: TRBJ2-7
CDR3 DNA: TGTGCCAGCAGCCGATCCTGGGACAACTCCTACGAGCAGTACTTC
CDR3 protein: CASSRSWDNSYEQYF

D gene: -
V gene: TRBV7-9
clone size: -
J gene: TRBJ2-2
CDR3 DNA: TGTGCCAGCAGCTTAGTGGGGAGCGCGAGGGCCGGGGAGCTGTTTTTT
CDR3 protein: CASSLVGSARAGELFF

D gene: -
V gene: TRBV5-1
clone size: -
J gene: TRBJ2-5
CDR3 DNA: TGCGCCAGCAGCTTGGGGGCCCAGGCCTCCCAAGAGACCCAGTACTTC
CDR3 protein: CASSLGAQASQETQYF

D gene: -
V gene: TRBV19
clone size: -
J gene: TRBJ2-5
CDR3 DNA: TGTGCCAGTAGTATAGGTGGCGGGGCGTTCCAAGAGACCCAGTACTTC
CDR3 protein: CASSIGGGAFQETQYF

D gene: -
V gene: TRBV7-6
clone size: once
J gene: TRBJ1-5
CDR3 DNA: TGTGCCAGCAGCTTACCGACAGGTTATAGCAATCAGCCCCAGCATTTT
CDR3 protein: CASSLPTGYSNQPQHF

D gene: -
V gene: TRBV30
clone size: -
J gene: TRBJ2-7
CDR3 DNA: TGTGCCTGGAGTACACAGGGTTACCACGAGCAGTACTTC
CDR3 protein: CAWSTQGYHEQYF

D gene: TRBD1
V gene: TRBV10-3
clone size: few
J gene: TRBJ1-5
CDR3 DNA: TGTGCCATCAGTGAACTGGGACAGGGGAATCAGCCCCAGCATTTT
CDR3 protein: CAISELGQGNQPQHF

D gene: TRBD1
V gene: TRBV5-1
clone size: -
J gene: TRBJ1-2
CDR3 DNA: TGCGCCAGCAGCTTGGGGGGGACAGGGAAACGAGACACCTTC
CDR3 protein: CASSLGGTGKRDTF

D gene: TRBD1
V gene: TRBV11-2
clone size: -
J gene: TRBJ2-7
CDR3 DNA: TGTGCCAGCAGCTTAGTTCACAGGGGAAGGGTACACGAGCAGTACTTC
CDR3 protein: CASSLVHRGRVHEQYF

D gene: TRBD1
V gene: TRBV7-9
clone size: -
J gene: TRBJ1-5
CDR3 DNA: TGTGCCAGCAGCTTAGGGGACAGGTTAGGTCAGCCCCAGCATTTT
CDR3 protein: CASSLGDRLGQPQHF

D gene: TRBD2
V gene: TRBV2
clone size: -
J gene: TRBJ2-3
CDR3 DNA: TGTGCCAGCAGTGAGTTTAGCGGGAGCACAGATACGCAGTATTTT
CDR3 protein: CASSEFSGSTDTQYF

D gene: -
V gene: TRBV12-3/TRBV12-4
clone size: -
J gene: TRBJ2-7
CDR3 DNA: TGTGCCAGCAGTCCGGGGGAAAAGCAGTACTTC
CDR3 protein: CASSPGEKQYF

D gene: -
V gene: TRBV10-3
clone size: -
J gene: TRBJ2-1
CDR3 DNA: TGTGCCATCAGCCTGCAGGACAGCTACAATGAGCAGTTCTTC
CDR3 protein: CAISLQDSYNEQFF

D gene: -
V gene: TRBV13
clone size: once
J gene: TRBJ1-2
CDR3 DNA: TGTGCCAGCAGCTCCAACACAGGGTACGACTATGGCTACACCTTC
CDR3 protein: CASSSNTGYDYGYTF

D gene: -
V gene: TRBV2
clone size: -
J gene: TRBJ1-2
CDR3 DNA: TGTGCCAGCAGTGAATGGCAGGGGCATGGCTACACCTTC
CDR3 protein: CASSEWQGHGYTF